This T cell receptor beta chain was documented in a study of CD8+ T cells in alopecia areata. The treatment is: oral pan-JAK inhibitor, 5-10 mg twice daily. This clone was picked up a small number of times. Its antigen remains unknown. Whole-study results and caveats: With tofacitinib ongoing, many expanded lesional clones persisted in both scalp and blood. As there was one nonresponder, how baseline CD8+ expansion relates to response remains uncertain. Normal scalp showed lower clonality than lesional scalp, especially alopecia totalis/universalis.

In each case, RNA was isolated and then reverse transcribed into cDNA as the sequencing template. Only in-frame clones appear in the TCRdb table, and some are missing; sequencing was by immunoSEQ multiplex PCR. The repertoire holds hundreds of thousands of clones, roughly 60% seen once, with less than 2% in the top ten. This TCR was recovered from a human donor with alopecia areata. The starting material was CD4+ T cells sorted from blood, obtained at week 24, from a patient treated with tofacitinib.

CDR3 bases: TGTGCCAGCAGCTTTTTGGGGAACTATGGCTACACCTTC. Protein product: CASSFLGNYGYTF. The rearrangement uses TRBV7-9 and TRBJ1-2; no firm D call. Germline V gives CDR1 SEHNR, CDR2 FQNEAQ (reference sequence). V was pared by 3 bases and J by 2 bases, with 7 bases between. This CDR3 comprises 13 residues.